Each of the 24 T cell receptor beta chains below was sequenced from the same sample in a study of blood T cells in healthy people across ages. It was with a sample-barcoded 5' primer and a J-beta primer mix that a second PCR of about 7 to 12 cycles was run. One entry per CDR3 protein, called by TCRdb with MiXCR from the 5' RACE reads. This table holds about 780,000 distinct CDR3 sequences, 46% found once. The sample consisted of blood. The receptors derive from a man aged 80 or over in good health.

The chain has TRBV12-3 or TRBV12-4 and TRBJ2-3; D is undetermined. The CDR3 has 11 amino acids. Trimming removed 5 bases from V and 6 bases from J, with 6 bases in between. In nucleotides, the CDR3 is TGTGCCAGCAGTGAGCAGGATACGCAGTATTTT. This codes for CASSEQDTQYF.

The CDR3 nucleotides are TGTGCCAGCAGCTTAGATCGAGCGGGAGGGTTGAATGAGCAGTTCTTC. This sequence encodes CASSLDRAGGLNEQFF. The chain uses TRBV11-2 and TRBJ2-1, with 10 bases matching TRBD2. The V gene end was trimmed by 0 bases and the J gene end by 7 bases; junction bases not matched to a gene: 6. The CDR3 has 16 amino acids. Per the germline V gene, CDR1 is SGHAT and CDR2 is FQNNGV.

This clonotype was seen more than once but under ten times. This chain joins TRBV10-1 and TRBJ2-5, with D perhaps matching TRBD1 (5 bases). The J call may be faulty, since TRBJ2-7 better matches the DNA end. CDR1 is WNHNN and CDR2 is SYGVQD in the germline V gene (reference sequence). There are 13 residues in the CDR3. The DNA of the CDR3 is TGCGCCAGCAGTGAGTGGACACTTGGCGAGCAGTACTTC. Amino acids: CASSEWTLGEQYF.

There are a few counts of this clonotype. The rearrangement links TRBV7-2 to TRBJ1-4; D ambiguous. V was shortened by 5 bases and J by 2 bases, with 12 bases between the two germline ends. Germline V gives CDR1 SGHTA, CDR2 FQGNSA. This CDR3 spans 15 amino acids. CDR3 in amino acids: CASSLVGGTNEKLFF. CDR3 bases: TGTGCCAGCAGCCTAGTGGGTGGCACTAATGAAAAACTGTTTTTT.

DNA for the CDR3: TGTGCCAGCAGCCTTCAAAGGGGGAACAGCTATGGCTACACCTTC. Residues: CASSLQRGNSYGYTF. The V gene is TRBV5-6, the J gene TRBJ1-2, with D possibly TRBD1 on 6 matching bases. Trimming cost V 4 bases and J 4 bases, with 17 bases left between them. CDR1 and CDR2 from the germline V gene are SGHDT and YYEEEE. The CDR3 is 15 residues long.

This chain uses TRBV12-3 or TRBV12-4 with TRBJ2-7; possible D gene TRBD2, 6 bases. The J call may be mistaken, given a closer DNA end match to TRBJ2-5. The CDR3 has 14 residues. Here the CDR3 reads CASSFGRQLETQYF. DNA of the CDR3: TGTGCCAGCAGTTTTGGGAGGCAGTTGGAGACCCAGTACTTC.

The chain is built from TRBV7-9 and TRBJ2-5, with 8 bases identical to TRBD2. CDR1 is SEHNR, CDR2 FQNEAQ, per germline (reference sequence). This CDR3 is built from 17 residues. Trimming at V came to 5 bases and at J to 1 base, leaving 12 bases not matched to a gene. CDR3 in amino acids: CASSPFSGRLLQETQYF. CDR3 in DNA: TGTGCCAGCAGCCCCTTCAGCGGGAGACTACTCCAAGAGACCCAGTACTTC.

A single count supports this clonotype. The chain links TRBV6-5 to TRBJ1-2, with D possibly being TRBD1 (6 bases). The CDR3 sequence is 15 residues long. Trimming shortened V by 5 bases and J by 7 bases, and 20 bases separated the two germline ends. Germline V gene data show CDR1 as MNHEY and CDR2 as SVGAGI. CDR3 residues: CASSRDTTHSGGYTF. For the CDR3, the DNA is TGTGCCAGCAGTCGGGACACTACTCATTCGGGTGGCTACACCTTC.

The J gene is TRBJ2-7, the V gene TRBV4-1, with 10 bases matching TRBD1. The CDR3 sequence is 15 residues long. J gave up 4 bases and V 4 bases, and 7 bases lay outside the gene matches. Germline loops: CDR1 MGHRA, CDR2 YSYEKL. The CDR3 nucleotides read TGCGCCAGCAGCCCCGGGGACAGGGGATCGTACGAGCAGTACTTC. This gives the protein CASSPGDRGSYEQYF.

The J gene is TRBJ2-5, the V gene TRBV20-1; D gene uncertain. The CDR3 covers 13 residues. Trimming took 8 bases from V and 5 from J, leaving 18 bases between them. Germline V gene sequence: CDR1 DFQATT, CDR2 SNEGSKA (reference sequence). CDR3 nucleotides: TGCAGTTCCTCTAGGCCGACTTCGGAGACCCAGTACTTC. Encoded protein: CSSSRPTSETQYF.

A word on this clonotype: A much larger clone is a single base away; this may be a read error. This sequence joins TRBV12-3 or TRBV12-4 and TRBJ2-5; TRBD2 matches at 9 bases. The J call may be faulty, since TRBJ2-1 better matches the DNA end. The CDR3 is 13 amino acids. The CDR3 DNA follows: TGTGCCAGCAGTTCTAGCGGGGTCGAGACCCAGTTCTTC. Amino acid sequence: CASSSSGVETQFF.

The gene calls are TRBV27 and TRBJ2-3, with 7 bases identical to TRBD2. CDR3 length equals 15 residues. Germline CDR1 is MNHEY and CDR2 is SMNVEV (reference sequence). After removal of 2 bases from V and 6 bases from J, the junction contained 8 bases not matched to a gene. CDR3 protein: CASSLAGRGLDTQYF. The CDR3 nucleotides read TGTGCCAGCAGTTTAGCAGGGAGGGGATTGGATACGCAGTATTTT.

This chain's CDR3 is CSARKGSQPQHF. The CDR3, as DNA: TGCAGTGCTAGAAAGGGGAGTCAGCCCCAGCATTTT. The chain employs TRBV20-1 and TRBJ1-5; D is perhaps TRBD1 (5 bases). Germline CDR1 reads DFQATT; CDR2 reads SNEGSKA (reference sequence). The CDR3 has 12 amino acids. Between the trimmed V and J ends, which lost 2 bases and 6 bases, there was a span of 8 bases.

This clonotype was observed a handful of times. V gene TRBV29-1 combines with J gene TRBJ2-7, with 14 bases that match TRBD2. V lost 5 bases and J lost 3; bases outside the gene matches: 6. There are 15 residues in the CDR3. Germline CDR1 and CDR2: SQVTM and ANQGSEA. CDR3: CSVPSGTSGSYEQYF. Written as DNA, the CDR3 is TGCAGCGTTCCATCTGGGACTAGCGGGAGCTACGAGCAGTACTTC.

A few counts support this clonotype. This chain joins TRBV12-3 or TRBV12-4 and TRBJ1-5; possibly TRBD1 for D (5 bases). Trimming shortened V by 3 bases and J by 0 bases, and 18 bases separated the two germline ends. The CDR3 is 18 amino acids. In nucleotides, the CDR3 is TGTGCCAGCAGTTTTCTGGGGTCACGGGGCTATAGCAATCAGCCCCAGCATTTT. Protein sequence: CASSFLGSRGYSNQPQHF.

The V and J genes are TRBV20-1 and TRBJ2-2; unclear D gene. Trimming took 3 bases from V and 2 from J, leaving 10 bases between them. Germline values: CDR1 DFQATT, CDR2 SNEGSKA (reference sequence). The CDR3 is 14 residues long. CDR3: CSASKGPNTGELFF. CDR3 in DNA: TGCAGTGCTAGTAAAGGACCTAACACCGGGGAGCTGTTTTTT.

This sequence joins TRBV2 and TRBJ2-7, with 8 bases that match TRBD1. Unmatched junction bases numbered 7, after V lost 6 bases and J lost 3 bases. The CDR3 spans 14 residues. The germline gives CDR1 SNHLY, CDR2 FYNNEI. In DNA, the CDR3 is TGTGCCAGCAGGAGGACAGGGACGGTCTACGAGCAGTACTTC. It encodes CASRRTGTVYEQYF.

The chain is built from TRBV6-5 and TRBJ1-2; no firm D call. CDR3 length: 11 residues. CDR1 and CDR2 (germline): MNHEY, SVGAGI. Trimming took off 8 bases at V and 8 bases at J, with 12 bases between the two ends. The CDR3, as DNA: TGTGCCAGCTCCCCCCTGGAGGGCTACACCTTC. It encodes CASSPLEGYTF.

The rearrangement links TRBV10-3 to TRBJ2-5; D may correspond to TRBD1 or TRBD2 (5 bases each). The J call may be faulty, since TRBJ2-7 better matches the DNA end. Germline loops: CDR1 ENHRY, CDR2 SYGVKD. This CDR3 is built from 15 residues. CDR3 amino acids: CAISGRDRGMDEQYF. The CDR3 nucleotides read TGTGCCATCAGTGGAAGGGACCGGGGTATGGACGAGCAGTACTTC.

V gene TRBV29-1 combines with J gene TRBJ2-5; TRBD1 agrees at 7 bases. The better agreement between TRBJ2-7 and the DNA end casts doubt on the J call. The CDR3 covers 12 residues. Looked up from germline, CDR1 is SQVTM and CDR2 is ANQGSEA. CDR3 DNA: TGCAGCGTTGCTACAGGGGTGGGCGAGCAGTACTTC. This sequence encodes CSVATGVGEQYF.

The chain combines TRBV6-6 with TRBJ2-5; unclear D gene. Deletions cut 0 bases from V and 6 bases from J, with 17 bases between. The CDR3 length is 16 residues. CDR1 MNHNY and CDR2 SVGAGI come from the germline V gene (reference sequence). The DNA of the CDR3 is TGTGCCAGCAGTTACTCGACACTCCAGGTCCTCAAGACCCAGTACTTC. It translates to CASSYSTLQVLKTQYF.

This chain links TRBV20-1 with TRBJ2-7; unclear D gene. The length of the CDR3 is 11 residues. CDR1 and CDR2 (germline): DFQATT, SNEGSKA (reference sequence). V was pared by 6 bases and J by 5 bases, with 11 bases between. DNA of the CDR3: TGCAGTGCCGCGAGGACGGACGAGCAGTACTTC. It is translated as CSAARTDEQYF.

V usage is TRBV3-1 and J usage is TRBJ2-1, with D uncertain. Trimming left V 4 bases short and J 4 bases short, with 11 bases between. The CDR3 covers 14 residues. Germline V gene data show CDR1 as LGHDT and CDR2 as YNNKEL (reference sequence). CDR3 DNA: TGTGCCAGCAGCCCAACCAGGTTGTACAATGAGCAGTTCTTC. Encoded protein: CASSPTRLYNEQFF.

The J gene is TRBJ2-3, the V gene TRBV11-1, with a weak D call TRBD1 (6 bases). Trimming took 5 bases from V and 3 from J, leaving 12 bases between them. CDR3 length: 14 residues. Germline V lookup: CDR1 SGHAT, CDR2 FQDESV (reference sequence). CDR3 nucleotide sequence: TGTGCCAGCAGCGAGGACAGTCCAACAGATACGCAGTATTTT. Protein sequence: CASSEDSPTDTQYF.